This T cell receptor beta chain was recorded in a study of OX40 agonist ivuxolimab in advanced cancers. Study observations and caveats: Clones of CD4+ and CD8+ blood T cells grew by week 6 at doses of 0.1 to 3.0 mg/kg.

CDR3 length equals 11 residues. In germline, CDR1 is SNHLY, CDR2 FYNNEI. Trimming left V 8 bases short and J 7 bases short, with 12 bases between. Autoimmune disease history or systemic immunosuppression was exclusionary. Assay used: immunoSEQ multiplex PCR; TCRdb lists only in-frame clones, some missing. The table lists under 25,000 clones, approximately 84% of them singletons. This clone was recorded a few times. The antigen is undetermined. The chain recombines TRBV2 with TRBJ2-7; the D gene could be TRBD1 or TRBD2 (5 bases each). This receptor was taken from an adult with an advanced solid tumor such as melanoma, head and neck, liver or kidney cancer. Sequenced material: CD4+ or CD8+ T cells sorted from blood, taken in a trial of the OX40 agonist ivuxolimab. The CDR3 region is CASHGGGEQYF. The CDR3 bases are TGTGCCAGCCATGGGGGTGGGGAGCAGTACTTC.